These 28 T cell receptor beta chains were all obtained from the same sample, sequenced in a study of T cell responses to AZD1222 COVID-19 vaccine. The protocol was immunoSEQ multiplex PCR, while the TCRdb copy is restricted to in-frame clones and leaves out a portion. The profile shows tens of thousands of clones, less than 85% of them singletons. Sample: peripheral blood, taken 28 days after the second AZD1222 dose. These receptors were taken from an adult who received the AZD1222 COVID-19 vaccine.

The chain joins TRBV24-1 to TRBJ2-3; D is uncertain. CDR3 length: 15 residues. In germline, CDR1 is KGHDR, CDR2 SFDVKD. The ends were cut back, 9 bases at V and 2 bases at J, with 17 bases in the middle. The CDR3 is CATSPGSDYTDTQYF. As DNA, the CDR3 is TGTGCCACCTCACCCGGGTCAGATTACACAGATACGCAGTATTTT.

V and J are TRBV30 and TRBJ1-2, with 7 bases that match TRBD1. The CDR3 loop spans 11 amino acids. From germline, CDR1 is GTSNPN and CDR2 SVGIG (reference sequence). V gave up 6 bases and J gave up 7 bases; unmatched junction bases: 5. In nucleotides, the CDR3 is TGTGCCTGTCAGGGGGGCTCTGGCTACACCTTC. It specifies CACQGGSGYTF.

The gene calls are TRBV11-2 and TRBJ2-3; TRBD2 agrees at 7 bases. Germline loops: CDR1 SGHAT, CDR2 FQNNGV. V shed 6 bases and J 2 bases; nucleotides not matched to a gene: 8. The CDR3 totals 15 residues. CDR3 amino acids: CASRPTSATTDTQYF. In DNA form, the CDR3 reads TGTGCCAGCAGACCTACTAGCGCCACCACAGATACGCAGTATTTT.

This clone came up a few times. The rearrangement links TRBV15 to TRBJ2-2; possibly TRBD1 for D (5 bases). Trimming stripped 2 bases from V and 1 base from J, with 5 bases between. This CDR3 has 14 amino acids. Looked up from germline, CDR1 is LNHNV and CDR2 is YYDKDF (reference sequence). For the CDR3, the DNA is TGTGCCACCAGCAGAACAGGGAACACCGGGGAGCTGTTTTTT. Translated: CATSRTGNTGELFF.

The chain couples TRBV19 to TRBJ1-1; D is unresolved. CDR1 is LNHDA and CDR2 is SQIVND in the germline V gene (reference sequence). The CDR3 runs to 17 residues. Trimming took off 1 base at V and 2 bases at J, with 17 bases between the two ends. The CDR3 here is CASSIGAGSLANTEAFF. The CDR3 DNA reads TGTGCCAGTAGTATAGGGGCGGGAAGCCTTGCAAACACTGAAGCTTTCTTT. The entire variable domain, with the rest obtained from reference TRBV19 and TRBJ1-1, is as follows: DGGITQSPKYLFRKEGQNVTLSCEQNLNHDAMYWYRQDPGQGLRLIYYSQIVNDFQKGDIAEGYSVSREKKESFPLTVTSAQKNPTAFYLCASSIGAGSLANTEAFFGQGTRLTVV.

The V call is TRBV30, the J call TRBJ2-7, with TRBD2 matching 8 bases. V shed 2 bases and J 3 bases; nucleotides not matched to a gene: 3. CDR3 length: 13 amino acids. CDR1 is GTSNPN and CDR2 is SVGIG in the germline V gene (reference sequence). The CDR3 loop is CAWSLAGYYEQYF. The CDR3, as DNA: TGTGCCTGGAGTTTAGCGGGGTACTACGAGCAGTACTTC.

This chain links TRBV3-1 (or the pseudogene TRBV3-2) with TRBJ2-7; D might be TRBD2 (6 bases). The CDR3 spans 15 residues. From germline, CDR1 is LGHDT and CDR2 YNNKEL (reference sequence). The V end lost 1 base, the J end lost 3 bases, and 13 bases lay between the germline ends. The CDR3 sequence is CASSQGGVRSYEQYF. The DNA of the CDR3 is TGTGCCAGCAGCCAAGGCGGGGTAAGAAGCTACGAGCAGTACTTC.

This chain connects TRBV18 to TRBJ2-7; D ambiguous. This CDR3 contains 13 residues. Trimming left V 3 bases short and J 1 base short, with 7 bases between. In germline, CDR1 is KGHSH, CDR2 LQKENI. The CDR3 here is CASSPLESYEQYF. Here the CDR3 DNA reads TGTGCCAGCTCACCCTTGGAGTCCTACGAGCAGTACTTC.

V gene TRBV19 combines with J gene TRBJ2-2, with D possibly matching TRBD1 (6 bases). The CDR3 loop spans 14 amino acids. V was shortened by 5 bases and J by 7 bases, with 14 bases between the two germline ends. Germline CDR1 is LNHDA and CDR2 is SQIVND (reference sequence). CDR3 nucleotides: TGTGCCAGTAGTCCAGGGGCGGGCGGCGGGGAGCTGTTTTTT. Translation gives CASSPGAGGGELFF.

The rearrangement links TRBV27 to TRBJ2-2; D is uncertain. This CDR3 contains 15 residues. V shed 0 bases and J shed 6 bases, with 11 bases lying between them. The V gene's germline CDR1 is MNHEY and CDR2 SMNVEV (reference sequence). CDR3 nucleotides: TGTGCCAGCAGTTTATCGATCAGCAGTCCCGGGGAGCTGTTTTTT. Encoded protein: CASSLSISSPGELFF.

V and J are TRBV2 and TRBJ1-3; the D is unclear. Germline lookup yields CDR1 SNHLY and CDR2 FYNNEI. The CDR3 extends over 15 amino acids. Trimming stripped 8 bases from V and 0 bases from J, with 14 bases between. CDR3 in DNA: TGTGCCAGCCATCCTAACAGCTTCTCTGGAAACACCATATATTTT. This translates into CASHPNSFSGNTIYF.

This clone was observed a handful of times. The chain employs TRBV7-3 and TRBJ2-1; D is unresolved. V lost 3 bases and J lost 8, with 11 bases in between. This CDR3 has 13 residues. CDR1 is SGHTA and CDR2 is FQGTGA in the germline V gene. The CDR3 sequence: CASSLGPRDEQFF. In DNA, the CDR3 is TGTGCCAGCAGCTTGGGTCCGCGCGATGAGCAGTTCTTC.

The rearrangement links TRBV3-1 (or the pseudogene TRBV3-2) to TRBJ2-1; D is undetermined. Trimming removed 0 bases from V and 4 bases from J, with 10 bases in between. Germline loops: CDR1 LGHDT, CDR2 YNNKEL (reference sequence). The CDR3 consists of 15 residues. This chain's CDR3 is CASSQDGRSYNEQFF. The CDR3 DNA reads as TGTGCCAGCAGCCAAGATGGTAGGTCTTACAATGAGCAGTTCTTC.

This sequence joins TRBV11-3 and TRBJ2-1; 7 bases match TRBD1. Germline lookup yields CDR1 SGHNT and CDR2 YENEEA. CDR3 length equals 13 residues. V was pared by 7 bases and J by 9 bases, with 9 bases of the junction left unmatched. The CDR3 loop reads CASTRDSTGEQFF. The CDR3 nucleotides read TGTGCCAGCACAAGGGACAGTACCGGTGAGCAGTTCTTC. Filled out from reference TRBV11-3 and TRBJ2-1, the complete variable domain reads EAGVVQSPRYKIIEKKQPVAFWCNPISGHNTLYWYLQNLGQGPELLIRYENEEAVDDSQLPKDRFSAERLKGVDSTLKIQPAELGDSAVYLCASTRDSTGEQFFGPGTRLTVL.

The V gene is TRBV24-1, the J gene TRBJ2-3, with D possibly TRBD2 on 6 matching bases. With 3 bases removed from V and 4 bases from J, the gap between germline ends came to 16 bases. Per the germline V gene, CDR1 is KGHDR and CDR2 is SFDVKD. The CDR3 spans 16 residues. DNA of the CDR3: TGTGCCACCAGTGATCGGGGGACTCCGGGAGCAGATACGCAGTATTTT. Residues: CATSDRGTPGADTQYF.

The chain is built from TRBV2 and TRBJ2-7; D may be TRBD1 (6 bases). The CDR3 length is 13 residues. Trimming pared 4 bases from V and 7 bases from J, leaving 14 bases between. CDR1 is SNHLY, CDR2 FYNNEI, per germline. CDR3 nucleotide sequence: TGTGCCAGCAGTGGGGACAACCAAGTAGAGCAGTACTTC. It codes for CASSGDNQVEQYF.

The V gene is TRBV7-2, the J gene TRBJ2-6; 9 nucleotides match TRBD1. With 6 bases clipped from V and 3 bases from J, the junction kept 6 bases outside the gene matches. The CDR3 consists of 16 residues. CDR1 and CDR2 (germline): SGHTA, FQGNSA. The CDR3 sequence: CASRLGTGLGANVLTF. In nucleotides, the CDR3 is TGTGCCAGCAGACTAGGGACAGGGCTTGGGGCCAACGTCCTGACTTTC.

This clone was seen a few times. The chain links TRBV11-1 to TRBJ2-5; D is unclear. Per the germline V gene, CDR1 is SGHAT and CDR2 is FQDESV (reference sequence). This CDR3 has 16 residues. V was pared by 5 bases and J by 4 bases, with 20 bases between. The CDR3 nucleotides read TGTGCCAGCAGCCACCAGCAGAAGGGCCTGGGAGAGACCCAGTACTTC. This encodes CASSHQQKGLGETQYF.

The V gene is TRBV27, the J gene TRBJ2-7; 9 positions match TRBD2. This CDR3 is 15 amino acids long. V was pared by 5 bases and J by 3 bases, with 8 bases of the junction left unmatched. Per germline, CDR1 MNHEY and CDR2 SMNVEV (reference sequence). This CDR3 reads CASSLAGPTIYEQYF. Written as DNA, the CDR3 is TGTGCCAGCAGTCTAGCGGGACCTACTATCTACGAGCAGTACTTC.

The chain carries TRBV3-1 (or the pseudogene TRBV3-2) and TRBJ2-2; 12 bases agree with TRBD2. The J segment lost 7 bases and the V segment lost 5 bases, leaving 11 bases of the junction unmatched. CDR1 is LGHDT and CDR2 is YNNKEL in the germline V gene (reference sequence). This CDR3 is built from 17 residues. The CDR3 is CASSGVTSGGLYGELFF. The CDR3 DNA reads as TGTGCCAGCAGCGGGGTGACTAGCGGGGGACTTTACGGGGAGCTGTTTTTT.

The chain has TRBV10-2 and TRBJ2-3; D is perhaps TRBD2 (5 bases). V was cut by 8 bases and J by 0 bases, with 18 bases left in between. The CDR3 consists of 16 residues. CDR1 and CDR2 (germline): WSHSY, SAAADI. The CDR3 DNA sequence: TGCGCCAGCTCCTTTGGCACTAGAACTAGCACAGATACGCAGTATTTT. Protein: CASSFGTRTSTDTQYF.

The count of this clone is one. The chain has TRBV20-1 and TRBJ2-3; D ambiguous. This CDR3 region has 11 residues. The V end was cut by 2 bases, the J end by 5 bases, with 5 bases between. Germline V gene lookup returns CDR1 DFQATT and CDR2 SNEGSKA (reference sequence). The CDR3 DNA follows: TGCAGTGCTAGAAATATAGATACGCAGTATTTT. Translation: CSARNIDTQYF.

The count of this clone is one. The chain joins TRBV9 to TRBJ2-7; D might be TRBD1 (7 bases). CDR3 length: 13 residues. Per germline, CDR1 SGDLS and CDR2 YYNGEE. Trimming took off 0 bases at V and 6 bases at J, with 10 bases between the two ends. The CDR3, as DNA: TGTGCCAGCAGCGTAGGTCAGGGGGGCGAGCAGTACTTC. It encodes CASSVGQGGEQYF.

The chain links TRBV30 to TRBJ1-4; 7 nucleotides agree with TRBD1. With V trimmed by 6 bases and J by 7 bases, 8 bases remained unmatched. CDR1 is GTSNPN, CDR2 SVGIG, per germline (reference sequence). The CDR3 is made up of 13 amino acids. The CDR3 sequence: CACYRGAGEKLFF. The CDR3 DNA reads as TGTGCCTGCTACAGGGGCGCCGGTGAAAAACTGTTTTTT.

This sequence joins TRBV7-8 and TRBJ2-6; the D is unclear. Looked up from germline, CDR1 is SGHVS and CDR2 is FQNEAQ. This CDR3 spans 16 amino acids. Trimming removed 5 bases from V and 4 bases from J, with 15 bases in between. The CDR3 region has the DNA TGTGCCAGCAGCCTCAGGAATCCCTCAGGGGCCAACGTCCTGACTTTC. It encodes CASSLRNPSGANVLTF.

The rearrangement links TRBV18 to TRBJ2-5; D might be TRBD2 (5 bases). This CDR3 region has 13 residues. The germline V and J ends were trimmed by 0 bases and 5 bases, with 7 bases remaining between them. CDR1 and CDR2 from the germline V gene are KGHSH and LQKENI. The chain's CDR3 is CASSPPGIETQYF. CDR3 bases: TGTGCCAGCTCACCACCCGGGATTGAGACCCAGTACTTC.

This chain connects TRBV7-9 to TRBJ2-3; tentative D call: TRBD2 (6 bases). This CDR3 comprises 17 residues. Germline V CDR1 and CDR2: SEHNR, FQNEAQ (reference sequence). Trimming took 1 base from V and 2 from J, leaving 16 bases between them. The CDR3 reads CASSLGNSGPTTDTQYF. The CDR3 DNA is TGTGCCAGCAGCTTAGGTAATAGCGGACCAACCACAGATACGCAGTATTTT.

The J gene is TRBJ2-3, the V gene TRBV3-1 (or the pseudogene TRBV3-2); 12 bases are shared with TRBD2. V shed 6 bases and J 3 bases; nucleotides not matched to a gene: 7. Germline V gene data show CDR1 as LGHDT and CDR2 as YNNKEL (reference sequence). This CDR3 comprises 16 residues. CDR3 loop: CASSQRLAGETDTQYF. For the CDR3, the DNA is TGTGCCAGCAGTCAGCGACTAGCGGGGGAGACAGATACGCAGTATTTT.